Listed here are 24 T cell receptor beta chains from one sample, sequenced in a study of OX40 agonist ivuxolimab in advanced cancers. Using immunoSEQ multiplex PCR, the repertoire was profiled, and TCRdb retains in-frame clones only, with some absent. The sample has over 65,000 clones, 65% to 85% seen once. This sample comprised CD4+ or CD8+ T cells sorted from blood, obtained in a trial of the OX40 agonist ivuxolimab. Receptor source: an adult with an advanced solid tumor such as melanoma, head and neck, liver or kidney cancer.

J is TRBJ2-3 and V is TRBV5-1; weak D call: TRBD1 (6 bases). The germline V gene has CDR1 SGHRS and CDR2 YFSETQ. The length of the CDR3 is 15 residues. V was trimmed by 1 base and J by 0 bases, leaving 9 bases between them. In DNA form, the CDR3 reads TGCGCCAGCAGCTTGTGGGGGCAGAGCACAGATACGCAGTATTTT. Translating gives CASSLWGQSTDTQYF.

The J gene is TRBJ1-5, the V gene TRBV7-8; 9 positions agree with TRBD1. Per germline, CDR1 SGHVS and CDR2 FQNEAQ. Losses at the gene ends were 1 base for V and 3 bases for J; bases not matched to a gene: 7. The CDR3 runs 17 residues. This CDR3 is CASSLGGTGFSNQPQHF. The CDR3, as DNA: TGTGCCAGCAGCTTAGGAGGGACAGGGTTTTCCAATCAGCCCCAGCATTTT.

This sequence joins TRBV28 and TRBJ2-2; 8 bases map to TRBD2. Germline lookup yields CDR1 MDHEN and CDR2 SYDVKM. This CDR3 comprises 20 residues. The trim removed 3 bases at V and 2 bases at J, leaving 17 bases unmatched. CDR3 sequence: CASSFRAPVGTRKNTGELFF. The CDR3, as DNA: TGTGCCAGCAGTTTCCGGGCCCCCGTCGGGACTAGAAAAAACACCGGGGAGCTGTTTTTT. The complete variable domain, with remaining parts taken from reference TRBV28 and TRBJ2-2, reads DVKVTQSSRYLVKRTGEKVFLECVQDMDHENMFWYRQDPGLGLRLIYFSYDVKMKEKGDIPEGYSVSREKKERFSLILESASTNQTSMYLCASSFRAPVGTRKNTGELFFGEGSRLTVL.

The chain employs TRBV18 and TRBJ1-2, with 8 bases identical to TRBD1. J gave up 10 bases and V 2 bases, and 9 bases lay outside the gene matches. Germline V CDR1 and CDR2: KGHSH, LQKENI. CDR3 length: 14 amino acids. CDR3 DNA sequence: TGTGCCAGCTCACCAACGACAGGGGCGGATGTCTACACCTTC. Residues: CASSPTTGADVYTF.

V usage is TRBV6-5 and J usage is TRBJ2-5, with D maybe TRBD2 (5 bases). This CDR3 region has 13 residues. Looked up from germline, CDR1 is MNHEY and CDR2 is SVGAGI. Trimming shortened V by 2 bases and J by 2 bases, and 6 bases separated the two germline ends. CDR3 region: CASSYEGQETQYF. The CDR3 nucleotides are TGTGCCAGCAGTTACGAGGGACAAGAGACCCAGTACTTC.

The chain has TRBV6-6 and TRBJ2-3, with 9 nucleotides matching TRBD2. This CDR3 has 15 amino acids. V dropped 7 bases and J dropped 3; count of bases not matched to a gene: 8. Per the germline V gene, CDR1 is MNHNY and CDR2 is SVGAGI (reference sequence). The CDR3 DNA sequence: TGTGCCAGCACCTTGACTAGCGGACGTACAGATACGCAGTATTTT. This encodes CASTLTSGRTDTQYF.

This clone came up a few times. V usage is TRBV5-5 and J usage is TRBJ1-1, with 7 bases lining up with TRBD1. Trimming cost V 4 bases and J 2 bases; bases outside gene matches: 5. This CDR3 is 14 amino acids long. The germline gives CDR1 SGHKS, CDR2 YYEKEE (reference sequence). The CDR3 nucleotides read TGTGCCAGCAGCCCTCGGGACAGAAACACTGAAGCTTTCTTT. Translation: CASSPRDRNTEAFF.

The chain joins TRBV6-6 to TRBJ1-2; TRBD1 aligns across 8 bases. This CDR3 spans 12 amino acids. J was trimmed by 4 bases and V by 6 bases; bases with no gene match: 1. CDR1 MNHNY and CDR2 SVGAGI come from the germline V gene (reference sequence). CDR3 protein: CASRQGGYGYTF. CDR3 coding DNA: TGTGCCAGCAGACAGGGGGGCTATGGCTACACCTTC.

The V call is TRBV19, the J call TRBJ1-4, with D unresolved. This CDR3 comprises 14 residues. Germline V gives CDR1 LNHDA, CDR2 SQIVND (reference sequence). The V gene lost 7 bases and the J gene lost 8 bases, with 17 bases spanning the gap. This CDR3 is CASTVSTLTEKLFF. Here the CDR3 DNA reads TGTGCCAGTACCGTCTCGACTTTAACGGAAAAACTGTTTTTT. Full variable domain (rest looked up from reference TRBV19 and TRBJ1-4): DGGITQSPKYLFRKEGQNVTLSCEQNLNHDAMYWYRQDPGQGLRLIYYSQIVNDFQKGDIAEGYSVSREKKESFPLTVTSAQKNPTAFYLCASTVSTLTEKLFFGSGTQLSVL.

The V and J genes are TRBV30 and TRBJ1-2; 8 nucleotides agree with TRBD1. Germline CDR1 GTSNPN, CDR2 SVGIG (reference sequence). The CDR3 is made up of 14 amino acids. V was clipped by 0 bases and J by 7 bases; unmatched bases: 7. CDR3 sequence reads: CAWSVTGAAGGYTF. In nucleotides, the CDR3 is TGTGCCTGGAGTGTGACAGGGGCCGCAGGTGGCTACACCTTC.

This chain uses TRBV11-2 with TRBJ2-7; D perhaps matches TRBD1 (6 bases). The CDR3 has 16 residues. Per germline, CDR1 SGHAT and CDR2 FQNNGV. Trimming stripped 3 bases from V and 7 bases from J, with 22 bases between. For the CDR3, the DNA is TGTGCCAGCAGCTTTACCATCCGGGGCTCTCAGGGGGAGCAGTACTTC. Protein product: CASSFTIRGSQGEQYF.

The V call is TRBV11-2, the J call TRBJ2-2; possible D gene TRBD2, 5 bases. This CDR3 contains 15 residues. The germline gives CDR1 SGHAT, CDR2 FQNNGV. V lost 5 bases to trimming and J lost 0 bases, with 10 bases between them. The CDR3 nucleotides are TGTGCCAGCAGCCGGATACTAGCGAACACCGGGGAGCTGTTTTTT. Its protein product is CASSRILANTGELFF.

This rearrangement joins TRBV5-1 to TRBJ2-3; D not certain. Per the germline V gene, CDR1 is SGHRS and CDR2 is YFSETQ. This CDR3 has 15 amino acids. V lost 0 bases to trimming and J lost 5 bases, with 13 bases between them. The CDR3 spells CASSLETNSRDTQYF. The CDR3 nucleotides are TGCGCCAGCAGCTTGGAGACAAACTCCCGAGATACGCAGTATTTT.

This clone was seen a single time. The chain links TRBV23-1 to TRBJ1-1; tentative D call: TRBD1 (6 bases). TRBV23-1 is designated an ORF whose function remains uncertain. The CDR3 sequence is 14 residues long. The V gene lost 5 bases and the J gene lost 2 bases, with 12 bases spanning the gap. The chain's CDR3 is CASSVRGPNTEAFF. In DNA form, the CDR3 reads TGCGCCAGCAGTGTCCGGGGGCCCAACACTGAAGCTTTCTTT.

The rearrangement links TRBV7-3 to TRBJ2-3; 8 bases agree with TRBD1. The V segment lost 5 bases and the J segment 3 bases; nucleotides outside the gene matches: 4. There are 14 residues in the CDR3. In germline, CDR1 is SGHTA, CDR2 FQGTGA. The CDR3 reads CASSLDRGTDTQYF. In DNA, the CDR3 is TGTGCCAGCAGCCTAGACAGGGGAACAGATACGCAGTATTTT.

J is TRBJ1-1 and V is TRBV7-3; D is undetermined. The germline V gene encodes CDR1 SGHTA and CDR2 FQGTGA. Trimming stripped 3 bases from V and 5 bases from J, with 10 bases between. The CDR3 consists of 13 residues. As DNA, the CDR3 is TGTGCCAGCAGCTTTACAGAAATAACTGAAGCTTTCTTT. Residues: CASSFTEITEAFF.

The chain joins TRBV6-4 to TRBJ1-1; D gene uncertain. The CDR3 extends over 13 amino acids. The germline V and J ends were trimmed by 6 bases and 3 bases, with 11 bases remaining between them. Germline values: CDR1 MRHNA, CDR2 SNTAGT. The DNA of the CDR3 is TGTGCCAGCAGCCGGCTACGGGACACTGAAGCTTTCTTT. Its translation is CASSRLRDTEAFF.

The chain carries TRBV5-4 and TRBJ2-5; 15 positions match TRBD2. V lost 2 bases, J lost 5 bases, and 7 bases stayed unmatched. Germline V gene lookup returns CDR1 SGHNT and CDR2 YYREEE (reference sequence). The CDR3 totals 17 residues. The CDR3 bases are TGTGCCAGCAGCTTACTGGGACTAGCGGGGGGTTGGGAGACCCAGTACTTC. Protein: CASSLLGLAGGWETQYF. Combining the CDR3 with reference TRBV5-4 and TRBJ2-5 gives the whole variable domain ETGVTQSPTHLIKTRGQQVTLRCSSQSGHNTVSWYQQALGQGPQFIFQYYREEENGRGNFPPRFSGLQFPNYSSELNVNALELDDSALYLCASSLLGLAGGWETQYFGPGTRLLVL.

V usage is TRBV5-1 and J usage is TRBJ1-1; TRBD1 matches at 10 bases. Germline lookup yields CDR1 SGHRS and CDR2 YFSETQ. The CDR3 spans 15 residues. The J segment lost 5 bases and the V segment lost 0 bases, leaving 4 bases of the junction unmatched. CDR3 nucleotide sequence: TGCGCCAGCAGCTTGGCAGGGACAGGGGATACTGAAGCTTTCTTT. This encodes CASSLAGTGDTEAFF.

CDR3 sequence (DNA): TGTGCCAGCAGTCTGGGACAGGGAGGGCAAAATGAGCAGTTCTTC. Translated, it gives CASSLGQGGQNEQFF. The chain joins TRBV11-3 to TRBJ2-1, with TRBD1 identical over 9 bases. Per germline, CDR1 SGHNT and CDR2 YENEEA. With 6 bases clipped from V and 7 bases from J, the junction kept 10 bases outside the gene matches. The CDR3 is 15 residues long.

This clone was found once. The chain's CDR3 is CASSPDPTSAPREFF. The CDR3 nucleotides are TGTGCCAGCAGCCCAGATCCCACTAGCGCCCCCCGTGAGTTCTTC. This chain joins TRBV7-2 and TRBJ2-1; 7 nucleotides agree with TRBD2. The germline gives CDR1 SGHTA, CDR2 FQGNSA. The CDR3 loop spans 15 amino acids. J lost 14 bases, V lost 5 bases, and 18 bases had no gene match.

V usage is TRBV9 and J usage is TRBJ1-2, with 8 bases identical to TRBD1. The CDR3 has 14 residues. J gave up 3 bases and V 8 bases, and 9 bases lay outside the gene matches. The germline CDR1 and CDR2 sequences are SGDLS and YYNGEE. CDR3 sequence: CARENRDRHYGYTF. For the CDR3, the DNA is TGTGCCAGAGAGAACCGGGACAGGCACTATGGCTACACCTTC.

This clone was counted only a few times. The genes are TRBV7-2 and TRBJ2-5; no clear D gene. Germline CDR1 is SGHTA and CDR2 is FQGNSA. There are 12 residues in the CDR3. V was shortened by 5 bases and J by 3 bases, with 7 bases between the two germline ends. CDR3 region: CASSLSEETQYF. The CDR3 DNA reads TGTGCCAGCAGCCTCAGTGAAGAGACCCAGTACTTC.

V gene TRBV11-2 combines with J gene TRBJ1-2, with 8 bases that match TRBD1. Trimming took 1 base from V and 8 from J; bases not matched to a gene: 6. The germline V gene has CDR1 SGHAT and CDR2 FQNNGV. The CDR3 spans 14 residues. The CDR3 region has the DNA TGTGCCAGCAGCTTAGTTGCAGGGGGCAGCGGCTACACCTTC. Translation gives CASSLVAGGSGYTF.